This T cell receptor beta chain was documented in a study of T cells in tuberculosis. As for the study in general: This South African cohort compared adolescents with or without latent tuberculosis against adults with active tuberculosis.

The CDR3 is 13 residues long. Germline V CDR1 and CDR2: MNHEY, SVGAGI. The junction had 3 bases not matched to a gene; V was cut back by 6 bases and J by 6 bases. TCRdb's copy holds only in-frame clones and misses some; the assay was immunoSEQ multiplex PCR. Among around 30,000 clones listed, roughly 89% were seen once. Tuberculin skin test and IGRA determined adolescents' latent tuberculosis status at entry. What was sequenced was PBMCs. This clonotype was sampled from a donor aged 10-30 years with latent tuberculosis or without tuberculosis infection. The chain carries TRBV6-5 and TRBJ1-2; 11 nucleotides match TRBD1. DNA of the CDR3: TGTGCCAGCAGGGGGGACAGGGGGAATGGCTACACCTTC. It yields the protein CASRGDRGNGYTF.